These 27 T cell receptor beta chains were sequenced from one sample in a study of cytotoxic CD8 clonotypes in ibrutinib-treated CLL. Profiling relied on immunoSEQ multiplex PCR, and the TCRdb table lists in-frame clones only, not all of them. This sample yields some 150,000 clones, of which roughly 80% are seen a single time; around 30% belongs to the top ten. The sample here was PBMCs, taken after 12 months of ibrutinib treatment. The receptors were sampled from a human donor with chronic lymphocytic leukemia.

This clone was recorded once. This chain uses TRBV6-1 with TRBJ1-5; D is uncertain. The germline CDR1 and CDR2 sequences are MNHNS and SASEGT. The CDR3 sequence is 13 residues long. Trimming took 5 bases from V and 1 from J, leaving 6 bases between them. The CDR3 protein is CASSYYSNQPQHF. As DNA, the CDR3 is TGTGCCAGCAGTTATTACAGCAATCAGCCCCAGCATTTT.

This clone was found many times. The CDR3 spells CASSLGLAGANEQFF. The CDR3 nucleotides read TGTGCCAGCAGCTTAGGGCTAGCGGGGGCGAATGAGCAGTTCTTC. V is TRBV11-3 and J is TRBJ2-1; 10 nucleotides agree with TRBD2. The germline V gene encodes CDR1 SGHNT and CDR2 YENEEA. CDR3 size: 15 residues. Trimming took 1 base from V and 7 from J; bases not matched to a gene: 4. Supplemented by reference TRBV11-3 and TRBJ2-1, the full variable domain reads EAGVVQSPRYKIIEKKQPVAFWCNPISGHNTLYWYLQNLGQGPELLIRYENEEAVDDSQLPKDRFSAERLKGVDSTLKIQPAELGDSAVYLCASSLGLAGANEQFFGPGTRLTVL.

This chain connects TRBV5-1 to TRBJ2-3, with 9 nucleotides matching TRBD1. Germline trimming cut 4 bases from V and 2 bases from J; bases unmatched to any gene: 8. Looked up from germline, CDR1 is SGHRS and CDR2 is YFSETQ. The CDR3 has 16 residues. The CDR3 here is CASSPGQGWNTDTQYF. The CDR3 coding sequence is TGCGCCAGCAGCCCGGGACAGGGTTGGAACACAGATACGCAGTATTTT.

V usage is TRBV28 and J usage is TRBJ1-4; possible D gene TRBD1, 5 bases. This CDR3 has 15 amino acids. Trimming stripped 6 bases from V and 4 bases from J, with 15 bases between. Germline CDR1 MDHEN, CDR2 SYDVKM. The DNA for the CDR3 is TGTGCCAGCAGGGGGATGACAGTCCTTAATGAAAAACTGTTTTTT. Translation: CASRGMTVLNEKLFF.

This chain uses TRBV5-1 with TRBJ2-1; no firm D call. V lost 0 bases and J 0 bases, leaving 7 bases between the germline ends. This CDR3 is 15 amino acids long. Germline assignment: CDR1 SGHRS and CDR2 YFSETQ. CDR3 loop: CASSLEPSSYNEQFF. CDR3 sequence (DNA): TGCGCCAGCAGCTTGGAGCCAAGCTCCTACAATGAGCAGTTCTTC. Full variable domain (remainder filled in from reference TRBV5-1 and TRBJ2-1): KAGVTQTPRYLIKTRGQQVTLSCSPISGHRSVSWYQQTPGQGLQFLFEYFSETQRNKGNFPGRFSGRQFSNSRSEMNVSTLELGDSALYLCASSLEPSSYNEQFFGPGTRLTVL.

This clone was seen a single time. The chain is built from TRBV15 and TRBJ2-5; D may be TRBD1 (5 bases). The CDR3 totals 14 residues. V dropped 0 bases and J dropped 7 bases, with 12 bases sitting between them. CDR1 and CDR2 (germline): LNHNV, YYDKDF (reference sequence). The CDR3 DNA reads as TGTGCCACCAGCAGAGATCCGACAGCCGGGACCCAGTACTTC. Translating it yields CATSRDPTAGTQYF.

The chain is built from TRBV19 and TRBJ2-1; D is perhaps TRBD1 (6 bases). This CDR3 region has 16 residues. From germline, CDR1 is LNHDA and CDR2 SQIVND (reference sequence). Trimming shortened V by 4 bases and J by 3 bases, and 16 bases separated the two germline ends. The CDR3 is CASSTQDRKNYNEQFF. CDR3 sequence (DNA): TGTGCCAGTAGTACCCAAGACAGGAAGAACTACAATGAGCAGTTCTTC.

This clone was seen once. This chain joins TRBV28 and TRBJ2-7; D remains unclear. The germline gives CDR1 MDHEN, CDR2 SYDVKM. This CDR3 spans 17 amino acids. The V gene lost 6 bases and the J gene lost 3 bases, with 24 bases spanning the gap. This CDR3 reads CASRTSMTSFFFYEQYF. The CDR3 DNA is TGTGCCAGCAGGACCTCTATGACCTCCTTCTTTTTCTACGAGCAGTACTTC.

This sequence joins TRBV6-5 and TRBJ2-7, with D unresolved. Germline V gene data show CDR1 as MNHEY and CDR2 as SVGAGI. V was pared by 5 bases and J by 6 bases, with 8 bases between. The CDR3 contains 11 residues. The CDR3 coding sequence is TGTGCCAGCAGTAGTTTTGGCGAGCAGTACTTC. Amino acids: CASSSFGEQYF.

This chain uses TRBV18 with TRBJ1-3; D remains unclear. The germline gives CDR1 KGHSH, CDR2 LQKENI. The CDR3 loop spans 14 amino acids. V lost 1 base and J 11 bases, leaving 15 bases between the germline ends. CDR3 bases: TGTGCCAGCTCACCACGGGAGGGAGTTTATCCCATATATTTT. It specifies CASSPREGVYPIYF.

The chain employs TRBV6-1 and TRBJ2-1, with unresolved D. This CDR3 is built from 11 residues. CDR1 is MNHNS and CDR2 is SASEGT in the germline V gene. Between the trimmed V and J ends, which lost 6 bases and 10 bases, there was a span of 10 bases. CDR3 in amino acids: CASSDQLEQFF. CDR3 nucleotide sequence: TGTGCCAGCAGCGACCAGCTAGAGCAGTTCTTC.

The chain carries TRBV28 and TRBJ2-1; a possible D gene is TRBD2 (5 bases). The germline V gene encodes CDR1 MDHEN and CDR2 SYDVKM. Trimming pared 5 bases from V and 6 bases from J, leaving 20 bases between. The CDR3 has 16 residues. CDR3 loop: CASSDGLGHGINEQFF. The CDR3, as DNA: TGTGCCAGCAGTGACGGTCTTGGGCACGGGATCAATGAGCAGTTCTTC.

The V call is TRBV9, the J call TRBJ1-1; TRBD1 matches 7 bases. The J segment lost 1 base and the V segment lost 3 bases, leaving 6 bases of the junction unmatched. The CDR3 spans 15 residues. From germline, CDR1 is SGDLS and CDR2 YYNGEE. The CDR3 DNA is TGTGCCAGCAGCGCCAGGGACAGACCGAACACTGAAGCTTTCTTT. Translation gives CASSARDRPNTEAFF.

This clone has more than one count but fewer than ten. The chain is built from TRBV7-9 and TRBJ1-3; TRBD1 is a possible D gene (6 bases). The CDR3 runs to 19 residues. Germline V gene lookup returns CDR1 SEHNR and CDR2 FQNEAQ (reference sequence). Trimming took 4 bases from V and 4 from J, leaving 26 bases between them. The CDR3 sequence: CASSWTITRTEEEGNTIYF. The DNA of the CDR3 is TGTGCCAGCAGCTGGACCATTACAAGGACAGAGGAGGAGGGAAACACCATATATTTT.

This rearrangement joins TRBV15 to TRBJ2-3; weak D call: TRBD2 (6 bases). Germline assignment: CDR1 LNHNV and CDR2 YYDKDF (reference sequence). The CDR3 has 17 residues. With 0 bases removed from V and 2 bases from J, the gap between germline ends came to 15 bases. CDR3 in amino acids: CATSRESPGSFTDTQYF. The CDR3 nucleotides read TGTGCCACCAGCAGAGAATCCCCCGGGAGTTTCACAGATACGCAGTATTTT.

The chain couples TRBV27 to TRBJ2-2; a weak D match, TRBD2 (5 bases). Looked up from germline, CDR1 is MNHEY and CDR2 is SMNVEV (reference sequence). The V end was cut by 0 bases, the J end by 4 bases, with 6 bases between. There are 14 residues in the CDR3. DNA for the CDR3: TGTGCCAGCAGTTTATCCGGGGTCACCGGGGAGCTGTTTTTT. Translation: CASSLSGVTGELFF.

The chain has TRBV10-3 and TRBJ2-1; D is possibly TRBD1 (6 bases). This CDR3 is built from 13 residues. The germline CDR1 and CDR2 sequences are ENHRY and SYGVKD. Between the trimmed V and J ends, which lost 6 bases and 4 bases, there was a span of 10 bases. In nucleotides, the CDR3 is TGTGCCATCAGCCGAGGACAGTACAATGAGCAGTTCTTC. Its translation is CAISRGQYNEQFF.

The chain combines TRBV7-6 with TRBJ2-7; 13 positions agree with TRBD2. V trimming: 4 bases; J trimming: 0 bases; junction bases outside the gene matches: 3. CDR1 SGHVS and CDR2 FNYEAQ come from the germline V gene. This CDR3 comprises 16 residues. DNA for the CDR3: TGTGCCAGCAGCTCGGGACTAGCGGGACCCTCCTACGAGCAGTACTTC. As protein: CASSSGLAGPSYEQYF. Together with reference TRBV7-6 and TRBJ2-7, the CDR3 gives the full variable domain: GAGVSQSPRYKVTKRGQDVALRCDPISGHVSLYWYRQALGQGPEFLTYFNYEAQQDKSGLPNDRFSAERPEGSISTLTIQRTEQRDSAMYRCASSSGLAGPSYEQYFGPGTRLTVT.

This chain's CDR3 is CASTGVDRFRSPLHF. CDR3 DNA: TGTGCCAGCACCGGCGTAGACAGGTTTAGATCACCCCTCCACTTT. This chain uses TRBV28 with TRBJ1-6, with D possibly TRBD1 on 6 matching bases. CDR3 length equals 15 residues. Germline lookup yields CDR1 MDHEN and CDR2 SYDVKM. Trimming took 7 bases from V and 10 from J, leaving 20 bases between them.

This clone was seen repeatedly, ten times or more. V gene TRBV7-9 combines with J gene TRBJ2-7; a weak D match, TRBD2 (6 bases). CDR1 is SEHNR and CDR2 is FQNEAQ in the germline V gene (reference sequence). Deletions cut 6 bases from V and 3 bases from J, with 18 bases between. There are 15 residues in the CDR3. The CDR3 nucleotides are TGTGCCAGCAGTATCACACTAGCCAAACGCTACGAGCAGTACTTC. This translates into CASSITLAKRYEQYF.

The rearrangement uses TRBV6-1 and TRBJ2-3, with D possibly matching TRBD2 (6 bases). The CDR3 is 15 amino acids. V shed 3 bases and J shed 0 bases, with 10 bases lying between them. Germline loops: CDR1 MNHNS, CDR2 SASEGT. In DNA, the CDR3 is TGTGCCAGCAGTGACGCCGGGACTAGCACAGATACGCAGTATTTT. It translates to CASSDAGTSTDTQYF.

V is TRBV6-5 and J is TRBJ2-3, with a tentative D call TRBD1 (6 bases). The CDR3 runs 14 residues. Germline values: CDR1 MNHEY, CDR2 SVGAGI. Trimming removed 2 bases at V and 5 bases at J, with 11 bases between. The CDR3 here is CASSYTPTGDTQYF. The CDR3 coding sequence is TGTGCCAGCAGTTACACCCCGACAGGAGATACGCAGTATTTT.

The chain has TRBV7-6 and TRBJ1-6; D perhaps matches TRBD1 (5 bases). V was cut by 2 bases and J by 5 bases, with 22 bases left in between. The length of the CDR3 is 19 residues. Germline V gene lookup returns CDR1 SGHVS and CDR2 FNYEAQ. The CDR3, as DNA: TGTGCCAGCAGCTTAAGGCACTCGAAGACAGTTTCCGATAATTCACCCCTCCACTTT. Protein sequence: CASSLRHSKTVSDNSPLHF.

This chain connects TRBV4-1 to TRBJ1-5; perhaps TRBD1 as D (5 bases). This CDR3 is 15 amino acids long. In germline, CDR1 is MGHRA, CDR2 YSYEKL. V lost 4 bases, J lost 0 bases, and 10 bases lay in between. This chain's CDR3 is CASSPWTNSNQPQHF. CDR3 coding DNA: TGCGCCAGCAGCCCCTGGACAAATAGCAATCAGCCCCAGCATTTT.

The chain carries TRBV6-5 and TRBJ1-6, with D unclear. V was pared by 2 bases and J by 5 bases, with 7 bases between. CDR3 length: 14 residues. Germline CDR1 is MNHEY and CDR2 is SVGAGI. CDR3 residues: CASSYLLNNSPLHF. The CDR3 DNA follows: TGTGCCAGCAGTTACCTTTTAAATAATTCACCCCTCCACTTT.

Worth noting for this clone: The same CDR3 also results from other DNA sequences found in this sample. The rearrangement links TRBV18 to TRBJ2-7; D might be TRBD1 or TRBD2, each matching 5 bases. Germline CDR1 and CDR2: KGHSH and LQKENI. The V end was cut by 0 bases, the J end by 6 bases, with 12 bases between. This CDR3 is 14 amino acids long. This CDR3 is CASSPPGPRGEQYF. Written as DNA, the CDR3 is TGTGCCAGCTCACCACCGGGACCAAGGGGCGAGCAGTACTTC.

The CDR3 loop reads CASSATTLQGNQPQHF. CDR3 sequence (DNA): TGTGCCAGCAGTGCCACGACACTACAGGGCAATCAGCCCCAGCATTTT. The J gene is TRBJ1-5, the V gene TRBV27, with D possibly being TRBD1 (5 bases). Trimming shortened V by 5 bases and J by 2 bases, and 16 bases separated the two germline ends. The CDR3 extends over 16 amino acids. The germline CDR1 and CDR2 sequences are MNHEY and SMNVEV (reference sequence).